The 29 T cell receptor beta chains reported below all come from one sample, sequenced in a study of blood T cell repertoires in COVID-19. TCRdb's copy holds only in-frame clones and misses some; the assay was immunoSEQ multiplex PCR. This repertoire shows hundreds of thousands of clones, 90% found once; its top ten account for 0.87%. The material sequenced was PBMCs or T cells enriched from blood (not recorded which). Every receptor here comes from a man aged 50-60 years who had been exposed to COVID-19.

The rearrangement links TRBV21-1 to TRBJ1-1; the D segment call TRBD1 is taken from the table without a DNA check. TRBV21-1 is designated a pseudogene. The CDR3 consists of 15 residues. The CDR3 sequence is CASSKGKGQDTEAFF. CDR3 sequence (DNA): TGTGCCAGCAGCAAAGGGAAGGGGCAGGACACTGAAGCTTTCTTT.

This sequence joins TRBV28 and TRBJ1-4, with D uncertain. Germline V gene sequence: CDR1 MDHEN, CDR2 SYDVKM. The germline V and J ends were trimmed by 5 bases and 8 bases, with 15 bases remaining between them. This CDR3 contains 14 residues. In DNA, the CDR3 is TGTGCCAGCAGTCCATCGGAGGGAGTAGAAAAACTGTTTTTT. Translated: CASSPSEGVEKLFF.

This clone was seen only once. The DNA of the CDR3 is TGTGCCAGCAGTTCGAGGGGGTACACCTACGAGCAGTACTTC. Residues: CASSSRGYTYEQYF. The gene calls are TRBV7-2 and TRBJ2-7; D is perhaps TRBD1 (6 bases). The CDR3 consists of 14 residues. V lost 6 bases and J lost 2, with 14 bases in between. CDR1 is SGHTA, CDR2 FQGNSA, per germline.

The chain has TRBV5-4 and TRBJ1-2; D gene ambiguous. Trimming took off 4 bases at V and 1 base at J, with 17 bases between the two ends. The germline V gene has CDR1 SGHNT and CDR2 YYREEE (reference sequence). This CDR3 has 16 residues. CDR3 nucleotide sequence: TGTGCCAGCAGCCCACCCCCCAGCGCTTATAACTATGGCTACACCTTC. Protein: CASSPPPSAYNYGYTF.

Only one count was recorded for this clone. The CDR3 region is CASSQERISYNEQFF. The CDR3 bases are TGTGCCAGCAGCCAAGAGCGTATTTCCTACAATGAGCAGTTCTTC. This chain uses TRBV4-2 with TRBJ2-1; D not certain. This CDR3 has 15 amino acids. The germline CDR1 and CDR2 sequences are LGHNA and YNFKEQ. Trimming shortened V by 0 bases and J by 1 base, and 7 bases separated the two germline ends.

In its sample, this clone was seen once. This chain connects TRBV9 to TRBJ1-2; 8 bases are shared with TRBD1. CDR3 length: 19 amino acids. Trimming removed 0 bases from V and 2 bases from J; junction bases left unmatched: 15. Germline lookup yields CDR1 SGDLS and CDR2 YYNGEE. This CDR3 is CASSVGDRGYLGLNYGYTF. The CDR3 coding sequence is TGTGCCAGCAGCGTAGGAGACAGGGGTTATTTGGGTTTGAACTATGGCTACACCTTC.

The rearrangement joins TRBV25-1 to TRBJ2-2; weak D call: TRBD2 (5 bases). The CDR3 extends over 17 amino acids. Trimming cost V 2 bases and J 0 bases, with 13 bases left between them. Looked up from germline, CDR1 is MGHDK and CDR2 is SYGVNS. The CDR3 sequence is CASSEGFVATNTGELFF. The CDR3 DNA sequence: TGTGCCAGCAGTGAAGGGTTTGTAGCGACGAACACCGGGGAGCTGTTTTTT.

V usage is TRBV11-2 and J usage is TRBJ2-2; 9 bases map to TRBD2. CDR1 and CDR2 (germline): SGHAT, FQNNGV. This CDR3 comprises 16 residues. Trimming cost V 3 bases and J 1 base; bases outside gene matches: 3. As DNA, the CDR3 is TGTGCCAGCAGCTTGTTACTAGCGGGGAACACCGGGGAGCTGTTTTTT. Protein product: CASSLLLAGNTGELFF.

The gene calls are TRBV15 and TRBJ1-2, with 9 bases lining up with TRBD1. This CDR3 comprises 16 residues. The V and J ends lost 0 bases and 3 bases, in that order; junction bases with no gene match: 5. Germline V CDR1 and CDR2: LNHNV, YYDKDF (reference sequence). The CDR3 sequence is CATSRDPTGGYYGYTF. CDR3 coding DNA: TGTGCCACCAGCAGAGATCCTACAGGGGGCTACTATGGCTACACCTTC.

This chain joins TRBV19 and TRBJ1-5, with D possibly being TRBD1 (5 bases). V was trimmed by 8 bases and J by 0 bases, leaving 20 bases between them. The CDR3 length is 17 residues. The germline gives CDR1 LNHDA, CDR2 SQIVND (reference sequence). The CDR3 DNA is TGTGCCAGTGGGAGGACACCAGGGTGGTATAGCAATCAGCCCCAGCATTTT. Translated, it gives CASGRTPGWYSNQPQHF. Full variable domain (outside the CDR3, taken from reference TRBV19 and TRBJ1-5): DGGITQSPKYLFRKEGQNVTLSCEQNLNHDAMYWYRQDPGQGLRLIYYSQIVNDFQKGDIAEGYSVSREKKESFPLTVTSAQKNPTAFYLCASGRTPGWYSNQPQHFGDGTRLSIL.

This chain uses TRBV18 with TRBJ2-1; D perhaps matches TRBD1 (5 bases). Germline assignment: CDR1 KGHSH and CDR2 LQKENI. Trimming shortened V by 4 bases and J by 1 base, and 14 bases separated the two germline ends. CDR3 size: 16 residues. The CDR3 DNA sequence: TGTGCCAGCTCACTTCAGGGTGGGCGTTCCTACAATGAGCAGTTCTTC. It specifies CASSLQGGRSYNEQFF.

The V gene is TRBV11-2, the J gene TRBJ1-2; D gene uncertain. There are 15 residues in the CDR3. The germline V and J ends were trimmed by 5 bases and 6 bases, with 19 bases remaining between them. Germline V gene sequence: CDR1 SGHAT, CDR2 FQNNGV. CDR3 in amino acids: CASSPRAYSEDGYTF. DNA of the CDR3: TGTGCCAGCAGCCCCCGCGCTTACTCGGAGGATGGCTACACCTTC.

The V gene is TRBV15, the J gene TRBJ1-1; D is unresolved. The CDR3 totals 15 residues. Germline-derived CDR1 and CDR2 are LNHNV and YYDKDF (reference sequence). Trimming removed 0 bases from V and 0 bases from J, with 8 bases in between. The CDR3 spells CATSRDKHLNTEAFF. The CDR3 DNA reads TGTGCCACCAGCAGAGATAAGCATCTGAACACTGAAGCTTTCTTT.

The chain is built from TRBV5-1 and TRBJ2-1, with D tentatively TRBD2 (5 bases). The CDR3 has 14 amino acids. The V end lost 6 bases, the J end lost 7 bases, and 17 bases lay between the germline ends. Germline CDR1 SGHRS, CDR2 YFSETQ. The CDR3: CASNPTGVRNEQFF. CDR3 nucleotide sequence: TGCGCCAGCAACCCTACCGGGGTGAGGAATGAGCAGTTCTTC.

This clone was detected only once. The gene calls are TRBV5-1 and TRBJ1-4; the match to TRBD1 covers 8 bases. The CDR3 totals 14 residues. The V gene end was trimmed by 1 base and the J gene end by 6 bases; junction bases not matched to a gene: 2. Germline V gene lookup returns CDR1 SGHRS and CDR2 YFSETQ. For the CDR3, the DNA is TGCGCCAGCAGCTTGCAGGGGGCGGATGAAAAACTGTTTTTT. Amino acids: CASSLQGADEKLFF.

The rearrangement uses TRBV4-1 and TRBJ2-2; a weak D match, TRBD1 (5 bases). Trimming removed 8 bases at V and 1 base at J, with 17 bases between. Germline CDR1 MGHRA, CDR2 YSYEKL. This CDR3 is built from 16 residues. CDR3 nucleotides: TGCGCCAGCCACCCACCAGGGCAGCTGAACACCGGGGAGCTGTTTTTT. Its translation: CASHPPGQLNTGELFF.

The chain is built from TRBV3-1 (or the pseudogene TRBV3-2) and TRBJ1-5; TRBD1 might be the D (5 bases). Germline V gives CDR1 LGHDT, CDR2 YNNKEL (reference sequence). The length of the CDR3 is 15 residues. V was pared by 1 base and J by 2 bases, with 9 bases between. The DNA for the CDR3 is TGTGCCAGCAGCCAAGCGGGGGTGGGCAATCAGCCCCAGCATTTT. This sequence encodes CASSQAGVGNQPQHF.

CDR3 loop: CASSPLDPIGQGASGVYEQYF. CDR3 nucleotide sequence: TGTGCCAGCTCCCCCTTGGACCCCATCGGACAGGGGGCGTCCGGGGTTTACGAGCAGTACTTC. This rearrangement joins TRBV18 to TRBJ2-7; 11 bases agree with TRBD1. The CDR3 totals 21 residues. Germline V lookup: CDR1 KGHSH, CDR2 LQKENI. V lost 6 bases, J lost 4 bases, and 26 bases stayed unmatched.

The chain combines TRBV27 with TRBJ1-2, with D maybe TRBD1 (5 bases). The V and J ends lost 10 bases and 4 bases respectively, with 16 bases between them. Germline-derived CDR1 and CDR2 are MNHEY and SMNVEV (reference sequence). CDR3 length equals 13 residues. The CDR3 spells CATWGVSLYGYTF. CDR3 nucleotide sequence: TGTGCCACCTGGGGGGTGTCCCTCTATGGCTACACCTTC.

The chain couples TRBV5-1 to TRBJ2-5, with 8 nucleotides matching TRBD1. Germline V gene data show CDR1 as SGHRS and CDR2 as YFSETQ. V shed 0 bases and J 7 bases; nucleotides not matched to a gene: 8. The CDR3 loop spans 15 amino acids. The CDR3 coding sequence is TGCGCCAGCAGCTTGGGCCAGGGGGCATATGGGACCCAGTACTTC. This codes for CASSLGQGAYGTQYF.

The gene calls are TRBV7-7 and TRBJ2-7; TRBD1 agrees at 9 bases. CDR1 SSHAT and CDR2 FNYEAQ come from the germline V gene (reference sequence). The length of the CDR3 is 15 residues. The CDR3 spells CASRANRQGAYEQYV. DNA of the CDR3: TGTGCTAGCAGAGCTAACCGACAGGGGGCCTACGAGCAGTACGTC.

V usage is TRBV30 and J usage is TRBJ1-1, with D unclear. Germline CDR1 GTSNPN, CDR2 SVGIG (reference sequence). V was trimmed by 0 bases and J by 4 bases, leaving 12 bases between them. This CDR3 is built from 14 residues. The CDR3 DNA reads TGTGCCTGGAGTGTACTTAACGGAGGCACTGAAGCTTTCTTT. The encoded protein is CAWSVLNGGTEAFF.

V usage is TRBV5-1 and J usage is TRBJ2-3, with D possibly TRBD2 on 7 matching bases. In germline, CDR1 is SGHRS, CDR2 YFSETQ. V was trimmed by 0 bases and J by 1 base, leaving 12 bases between them. The CDR3 runs 16 residues. CDR3 sequence (DNA): TGCGCCAGCAGCTTGGGGGGGCTAGCGGGCACAGATACGCAGTATTTT. This sequence encodes CASSLGGLAGTDTQYF.

This clone showed up just once. The J gene is TRBJ2-2, the V gene TRBV11-3, with 8 bases aligning to TRBD1. V was pared by 5 bases and J by 1 base, with 3 bases of the junction left unmatched. This CDR3 has 15 residues. Germline V gives CDR1 SGHNT, CDR2 YENEEA. CDR3 amino acids: CASSRGTGNTGELFF. In DNA form, the CDR3 reads TGTGCCAGCAGCCGTGGGACAGGGAACACCGGGGAGCTGTTTTTT.

In this sample, this clone is medium-sized. The chain's CDR3 is CASSEVGGTGGSAQYV. DNA of the CDR3: TGTGCCAGCAGTGAAGTGGGAGGGACAGGGGGGTCCGCACAGTACGTC. The chain combines TRBV6-1 with TRBJ2-7, with TRBD1 matching 11 bases. V trimming: 1 base; J trimming: 10 bases; junction bases outside the gene matches: 12. CDR3 length equals 16 residues. From germline, CDR1 is MNHNS and CDR2 SASEGT.

The sample holds one count of this clone. In DNA form, the CDR3 reads TGCGCCAGCAGCTTTGACGCGGGATTTGAGACCCAGTACTTC. Translating it yields CASSFDAGFETQYF. The V and J genes are TRBV5-1 and TRBJ2-5; tentatively, D is TRBD2 (6 bases). Trimming shortened V by 2 bases and J by 5 bases, and 13 bases separated the two germline ends. This CDR3 is built from 14 residues. Germline values: CDR1 SGHRS, CDR2 YFSETQ.

The gene calls are TRBV5-1 and TRBJ2-1; TRBD2 agrees at 14 bases. Germline CDR1 SGHRS, CDR2 YFSETQ. With V trimmed by 4 bases and J by 7 bases, 10 bases remained unmatched. The CDR3 runs to 17 residues. The CDR3 DNA reads as TGCGCCAGCAGCCAACTGGGACTAGCGGGAGTTTTAAATGAGCAGTTCTTC. Residues: CASSQLGLAGVLNEQFF.

The chain is built from TRBV6-5 and TRBJ2-7; 8 bases agree with TRBD1. Germline assignment: CDR1 MNHEY and CDR2 SVGAGI. V lost 5 bases and J lost 2; bases outside the gene matches: 5. This CDR3 region has 14 residues. Here the CDR3 reads CASSLQGGPYEQYF. The CDR3 DNA sequence: TGTGCCAGCAGTCTACAGGGGGGCCCCTACGAGCAGTACTTC.

Only one count was recorded for this clone. Germline and junction disagree at one end, which may indicate a read error. The V and J genes are TRBV7-7 and TRBJ2-7, with 9 positions matching TRBD1. CDR1 and CDR2 (germline): SSHAT, FNYEAQ (reference sequence). This CDR3 has 15 amino acids. The CDR3 DNA sequence: TGTGCTAGCAGCTTAGAGCGGACAGGGGCGGGCGAGCAGTACTTC. Translated, it gives CASSLERTGAGEQYF.